Listed below are T cell receptor beta chains from one sample, sequenced in a study of T cells in Graves' hyperthyroidism and ophthalmopathy. A single record per CDR3 protein comes from TCRdb applying MiXCR to the multiplex PCR reads. The table records around 620,000 distinct CDR3 sequences, more than 45% of them present only once. Material: peripheral blood or thyroid tissue (not recorded which). These receptor sequences come from an adult woman with Graves' disease, either hyperthyroidism or ophthalmopathy (not recorded which). The CDR3 runs from the conserved cysteine through the conserved F or W. The order of the fields is J gene, clone size, D gene, V gene, CDR3 DNA, CDR3 protein. The D gene is left open where the match is weak. Some rows mark clone size as missing; the rest say once, few, many or name a class of expanded clone.

>TRBJ2-7|NA|NA|TRBV29-1
TGCAGCGTTTTCGGGCAGGGGACGTCCTACGAGCAGTACTTC
CSVFGQGTSYEQYF
>TRBJ1-6|few|NA|TRBV19
TGTGCCAGTAGTCTGCGTTGGGACAACAATTCACCCCTCCACTTT
CASSLRWDNNSPLHF
>TRBJ2-6|NA|NA|TRBV12-3/TRBV12-4
TGTGCCAGCAGTTTTTATAGGGGGTCTGGGGCCAACGTCCTGACTTTC
CASSFYRGSGANVLTF
>TRBJ1-2|once|NA|TRBV19
TGTGCCAGTACCCCAGATAAAGACAGTCGTGTGTATGGCTACACCTTC
CASTPDKDSRVYGYTF
>TRBJ2-5|NA|NA|TRBV20-1
TGCAGTGCTAGCGAGACCCAGTACTTC
CSASETQYF
>TRBJ2-1|NA|NA|TRBV24-1
TGTGCCACAGGGGACTGGGACAATGAGCAGTTCTTC
CATGDWDNEQFF
>TRBJ2-2|once|NA|TRBV30
TGTGCCTGGAAGGGGTGGGACACCGGGGAGCTGTTTTTT
CAWKGWDTGELFF
>TRBJ2-2|many|TRBD1|TRBV5-8
TGTGCCAGCAGCTTGGATCACAGGGGGAGGGAGCTGTTTTTT
CASSLDHRGRELFF
>TRBJ2-7|NA|NA|TRBV7-9
TGTGCCAGCAGTCCCGGCAGGACCGCCTACGAGCAGTACTTC
CASSPGRTAYEQYF
>TRBJ2-2|NA|NA|TRBV7-9
TGTGCCAGCCCCCGGGGCTTGAACACCGGGGAGCTGTTTTTT
CASPRGLNTGELFF
>TRBJ1-4|many|NA|TRBV20-1
TGCAGTGCTTACGAAGAAAAACTGTTTTTT
CSAYEEKLFF
>TRBJ1-2|many|NA|TRBV14
TGTGCCAGCAGCCAAGAGGAGTACCTTAAGGGCTACACCTTC
CASSQEEYLKGYTF
>TRBJ1-5|many|NA|TRBV20-1
TGCAGTGCTCTAAGTAATAGCAATCAGCCCCAGCATTTT
CSALSNSNQPQHF
>TRBJ1-1|NA|NA|TRBV7-3
TGTGCCAGCAAGGTCACAGTGAACACTGAAGCTTTCTTT
CASKVTVNTEAFF
>TRBJ2-5|many|NA|TRBV15
TGTGCCACCAGCAGAGATCCCGGGTCCGGGGAGACCCAGTACTTC
CATSRDPGSGETQYF